This T cell receptor (beta chain) was captured by sequencing in a study of blood T cell repertoires in COVID-19. Study details: The cDNA or gDNA used as material had been derived from T cells, B-cell-depleted T cells, or PBMCs.

V was pared by 5 bases and J by 7 bases, with 7 bases of the junction left unmatched. This CDR3 is built from 16 residues. Germline CDR1 is SGHVS and CDR2 is FNYEAQ. Here immunoSEQ multiplex PCR was the method, and the copy in TCRdb shows in-frame clones only, minus some. The sample consists of 40,000 or so clones, roughly 89% of them appearing once. The chain is built from TRBV7-6 and TRBJ1-6; 11 positions agree with TRBD1. The source of this sequence is a man in his 60s with active COVID-19. The sample taken for sequencing was peripheral blood. The DNA of the CDR3 is TGTGCCAGCAGCGATCGAGGACAGGGGGCGAATTCACCCCTCCACTTT. It yields the protein CASSDRGQGANSPLHF.